The sample holds a few counts of the clone carrying this T cell receptor (beta chain). Treatment reported: randomized to nivolumab then ipilimumab (arm A) or the reverse (arm B). None of the patients previously received DNA-damaging chemotherapy. This CDR3 is 15 amino acids long. Trimming shortened V by 1 base and J by 1 base, and 10 bases separated the two germline ends. Germline assignment: CDR1 LNHDA and CDR2 SQIVND (reference sequence). Assay: immunoSEQ multiplex PCR; the TCRdb copy retains only in-frame clones and omits some. The data contain about 29,000 clones, roughly four fifths of them seen just once; the ten biggest clones take up 22%. The sample comes from a study of sequential checkpoint blockade in melanoma. Looking at the study overall: Randomization was 1:1 between first-line nivolumab→ipilimumab and ipilimumab→nivolumab. After both sequences, patients received maintenance nivolumab.

The sequencing used CD8+ T cells sorted from blood (inferred from file names), collected from a patient given nivolumab and ipilimumab in sequence. This chain uses TRBV19 with TRBJ1-1, with D possibly TRBD1 on 5 matching bases. The receptor's source is a human donor with melanoma. The CDR3 DNA reads as TGTGCCAGTAGTATAGGGGAGGGGCCGAACACTGAAGCTTTCTTT. This gives the protein CASSIGEGPNTEAFF.